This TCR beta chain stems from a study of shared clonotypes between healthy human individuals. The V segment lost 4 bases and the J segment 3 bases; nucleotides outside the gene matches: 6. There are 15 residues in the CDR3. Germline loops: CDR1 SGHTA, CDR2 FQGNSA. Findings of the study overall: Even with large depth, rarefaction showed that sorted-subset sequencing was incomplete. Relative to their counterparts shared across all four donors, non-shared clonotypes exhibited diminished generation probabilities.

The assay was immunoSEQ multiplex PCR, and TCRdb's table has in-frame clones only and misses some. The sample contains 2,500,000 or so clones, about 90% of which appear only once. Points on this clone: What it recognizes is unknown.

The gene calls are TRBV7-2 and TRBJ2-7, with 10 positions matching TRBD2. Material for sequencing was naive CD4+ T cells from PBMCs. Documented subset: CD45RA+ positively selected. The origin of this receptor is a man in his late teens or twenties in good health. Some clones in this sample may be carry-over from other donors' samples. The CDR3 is CASSSMGLALYEQYF. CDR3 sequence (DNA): TGTGCCAGCAGCTCCATGGGACTAGCGCTCTACGAGCAGTACTTC.